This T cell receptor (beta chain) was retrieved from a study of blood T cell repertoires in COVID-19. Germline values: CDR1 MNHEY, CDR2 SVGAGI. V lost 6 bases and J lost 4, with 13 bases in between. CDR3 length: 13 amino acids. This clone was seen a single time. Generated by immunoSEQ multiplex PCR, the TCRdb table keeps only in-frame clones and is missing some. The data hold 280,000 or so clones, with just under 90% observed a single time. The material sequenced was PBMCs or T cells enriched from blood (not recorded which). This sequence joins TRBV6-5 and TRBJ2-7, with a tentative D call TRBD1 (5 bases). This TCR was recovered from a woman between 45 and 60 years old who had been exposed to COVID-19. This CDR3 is CASRDSGRYEQYF. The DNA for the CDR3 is TGTGCCAGCAGAGACAGTGGCCGGTACGAGCAGTACTTC.